A selection of T cell receptor beta chains follows, all from one sample in a study of graft-versus-host responses after intestinal transplantation. This table comes from immunoSEQ multiplex PCR, and its TCRdb copy is limited to in-frame clones, with some not included. The sample shows 65,000 to 90,000 clones, under 95% of them seen only once. For these TCRs, the target antigens are not known. Sequenced here: unstimulated CD8+ T cells sorted from spleen or lymph node cells, sampled before transplant. These receptors were collected from a human donor who was the organ donor for an intestinal transplant. Both conserved end residues are part of each CDR3. Fields, in order: D gene, V gene, J gene, clone size, CDR3 DNA, CDR3 protein. The D gene is left open where the match is weak. Size values are once, few and many counts, or a class for expanded clones, and some rows have none.

>-|TRBV11-2|TRBJ2-1|-
TGTGCCAGCAGCTTAGATCAGGCAGGGGGGAATGAGCAGTTCTTC
CASSLDQAGGNEQFF
>TRBD2|TRBV10-1|TRBJ2-7|-
TGCGCCAGCAGTGATGGACTAGCGGCAACCTACGAGCAGTACTTC
CASSDGLAATYEQYF
>-|TRBV2|TRBJ2-5|-
TGTGCCAGCATCCGGTTGTGGTTTTGGGAGACCCAGTACTTC
CASIRLWFWETQYF
>-|TRBV11-3|TRBJ2-5|-
TGTGCCAGCAGCTTAGTGATGGAGGAGACCCAGTACTTC
CASSLVMEETQYF
>TRBD2|TRBV7-2|TRBJ2-7|few
TGTGCCAGCAGCCAAGCGGGGGCCCCTTACGAGCAGTACTTC
CASSQAGAPYEQYF
>-|TRBV2|TRBJ1-4|-
TGTGCCAGCAGTGAAGGAGTCAGAGTTAATGAAAAACTGTTTTTT
CASSEGVRVNEKLFF
>-|TRBV7-9|TRBJ2-1|-
TGTGCCAGCAGCCAGAGGGTAATTGAGCAGTTCTTC
CASSQRVIEQFF
>-|TRBV9|TRBJ1-5|-
TGTGCCAGCAGCGTATCAGACAGAAATCAGCCCCAGCATTTT
CASSVSDRNQPQHF
>-|TRBV4-1|TRBJ1-1|few
TGCGCCAGCAGGCAGCCAGCAGGGAACACTGAAGCTTTCTTT
CASRQPAGNTEAFF
>-|TRBV11-2|TRBJ1-1|-
TGTGCCAGCAGCCCACCCGGGCTCAGACCTATGAACACTGAAGCTTTCTTT
CASSPPGLRPMNTEAFF
>TRBD2|TRBV6-5|TRBJ2-5|-
TGTGCCAGCAGTTACTGGGGGGGTCAGCAAGAGACCCAGTACTTC
CASSYWGGQQETQYF
>TRBD2|TRBV27|TRBJ2-3|-
TGTGCCAGCAGGATAGCGGGGAGCACAGATACGCAGTATTTT
CASRIAGSTDTQYF
>-|TRBV7-9|TRBJ1-5|-
TGTGCCAGCAGCCCCTCCGCTTGGTCCCTCAATCAGCCCCAGCATTTT
CASSPSAWSLNQPQHF
>-|TRBV6-1|TRBJ2-1|-
TGTGCCAGCATCCAAACGCCGGGGTACAATGAGCAGTTCTTC
CASIQTPGYNEQFF
>-|TRBV6-1|TRBJ1-2|-
TGTGCCAGCAGTCCAAGCCCGTATGGCTACACCTTC
CASSPSPYGYTF
>TRBD1|TRBV19|TRBJ1-5|-
TGTGCCAGTAGTTTTTCCCCTGGGACAGCTAGCAATCAGCCCCAGCATTTT
CASSFSPGTASNQPQHF
>-|TRBV5-6|TRBJ2-3|-
TGTGCCAGCAGCTTGGCGGTGGCAGCAGGAGATACGCAGTATTTT
CASSLAVAAGDTQYF
>-|TRBV7-6|TRBJ1-2|-
TGTGCCAGCAGCCGAGGGAGTTATAACTATGGCTACACCTTC
CASSRGSYNYGYTF
>TRBD2|TRBV7-9|TRBJ2-3|-
TGTGCCAGCAGCTCCGGGACTAGCAGCCGCACAGATACGCAGTATTTT
CASSSGTSSRTDTQYF
>-|TRBV29-1|TRBJ1-2|-
TGCAGCGTTGCCCCAGGGGTCGATGGCTACACCTTC
CSVAPGVDGYTF
>TRBD1|TRBV19|TRBJ1-1|few
TGTGCCAGTAGTAGCGGGACAGGTTGGACTGAAGCTTTCTTT
CASSSGTGWTEAFF
>-|TRBV19|TRBJ1-5|-
TGTGCCAGTAGTACGGACGGGTATAGCAATCAGCCCCAGCATTTT
CASSTDGYSNQPQHF
>-|TRBV30|TRBJ2-1|-
TGTGCCTGGAGCATTAGCAATGAGCAGTTCTTC
CAWSISNEQFF
>TRBD1|TRBV6-5|TRBJ2-2|-
TGTGCCAGCAACACCGGGGGACAGGACACCGGGGAGCTGTTTTTT
CASNTGGQDTGELFF
>TRBD1|TRBV30|TRBJ1-2|-
TGTGCCTGGAGCCCCCCCTCAGGGGGTAGGTCGTACTATGGCTACACCTTC
CAWSPPSGGRSYYGYTF
>-|TRBV25-1|TRBJ1-2|few
TGTGCCAGCAGTGAATTAGGTGGGGGGCCTTCCTTC
CASSELGGGPSF
>-|TRBV29-1|TRBJ1-1|-
TGCAGCGTTGATCGGGATCCCATAGTGGGAACTGAAGCTTTCTTT
CSVDRDPIVGTEAFF
>-|TRBV2|TRBJ2-3|-
TGTGCCAGCAGTGTTGGGAACCCCACAGATACGCAGTATTTT
CASSVGNPTDTQYF
>-|TRBV5-1|TRBJ2-1|-
TGCGCCAGCAGCGATTCCCTGGACCACAATGAGCAGTTCTTC
CASSDSLDHNEQFF
>TRBD1|TRBV10-3|TRBJ1-6|once
TGTGCCATCAGCCCGGGCCCGGACAGGGCCCCCAATTCACCCCTCCACTTT
CAISPGPDRAPNSPLHF
>-|TRBV10-3|TRBJ1-5|-
TGTGCCGTGGGGGGGAGAATCAATCAGCCCCAGCATTTT
CAVGGRINQPQHF
>TRBD1|TRBV9|TRBJ1-1|-
TGTGCCAGCAGCGTCGGGACAGGGTTGTTCACTGAAGCTTTCTTT
CASSVGTGLFTEAFF
>-|TRBV2|TRBJ2-7|-
TGTGCCAGCAGTGAGGCCTACGAGCAGTACTTC
CASSEAYEQYF
>-|TRBV6-5|TRBJ1-1|-
TGTGCCGGCAGTACGACAGGATTGACTGAAGCTTTCTTT
CAGSTTGLTEAFF
>TRBD2|TRBV11-2|TRBJ2-7|-
TGTGCCAGCAGCCCTACGACTAGCGGCTACGAGCAGTACTTC
CASSPTTSGYEQYF
>-|TRBV5-5|TRBJ1-3|-
TGTGCCAGCAGCTTTCAAGGGAACTACCGAGGTGGAAACACCATATATTTT
CASSFQGNYRGGNTIYF
>-|TRBV10-3|TRBJ1-3|-
TGTGCCATCGGCCATGGCAGGGATGGAAACACCATATATTTT
CAIGHGRDGNTIYF
>-|TRBV5-1|TRBJ2-3|-
TGCGCCAGCAGCTTGGAGGTCGGGACTCGGGATACGCAGTATTTT
CASSLEVGTRDTQYF
>TRBD2|TRBV6-5|TRBJ2-3|-
TGTGCCAGCAGTCTGACTAGCGGGGGCACAGATACGCAGTATTTT
CASSLTSGGTDTQYF
>-|TRBV5-4|TRBJ1-2|-
TGTGCCAGCAGCTTGGGGGGAAATGGCTACACCTTC
CASSLGGNGYTF
>TRBD1|TRBV5-1|TRBJ1-1|few
TGCGCCAGCAGCTTCGGGCAGGGGGCATGGGACACTGAAGCTTTCTTT
CASSFGQGAWDTEAFF
>TRBD2|TRBV4-1|TRBJ2-7|once
TGCGCCAGCAGCCAAGTTTGGCGGGGGGTAGAGCAGTACTTC
CASSQVWRGVEQYF
>-|TRBV27|TRBJ2-7|-
TGTGCCAGCAGTTTATCGGGTAGCGGCCGCTACGAGCAGTACTTC
CASSLSGSGRYEQYF
>-|TRBV28|TRBJ1-1|-
TGTGCCACCCTCGGGGGGTCTCCTGAAGCTTTCTTT
CATLGGSPEAFF
>-|TRBV7-9|TRBJ2-2|-
TGTGCCAGCAACCATGGGGGGACGAACACCGGGGAGCTGTTTTTT
CASNHGGTNTGELFF
>TRBD2|TRBV7-2|TRBJ2-1|-
TGTGCCAGCAGCTCACCACTAGCGGGGTTGTCTCACAATGAGCAGTTCTTC
CASSSPLAGLSHNEQFF
>TRBD1|TRBV19|TRBJ1-6|once
TGTGCCAGTAGTATAGTAACAGGGGGCAGGAATTCACCCCTCCACTTT
CASSIVTGGRNSPLHF
>-|TRBV19|TRBJ1-5|few
TGTGCCAGTAGATTGGGACACTTTAGCAATCAGCCCCAGCATTTT
CASRLGHFSNQPQHF
>-|TRBV5-1|TRBJ2-7|once
TGCGCCAGCAGCCCCCTTACAGGCCTGTCCTACGAGCAGTACTTC
CASSPLTGLSYEQYF
>-|TRBV27|TRBJ2-7|-
TGTGCCAGCAGTTTATCAGGCCTCTCCTACGAGCAGTACTTC
CASSLSGLSYEQYF
>TRBD2|TRBV7-9|TRBJ2-1|-
TGTGCCAGCAGCCCCACGACTAGCGGGGGGGCCCGGCAGTTCTTC
CASSPTTSGGARQFF
>-|TRBV27|TRBJ1-1|-
TGTGCCAGCAGCCTAATCGGGGGGGCAGAAGCTTTCTTT
CASSLIGGAEAFF
>-|TRBV9|TRBJ1-5|-
TGTGCCAGCAGCGTAGAGGACAGCAATCAGCCCCAGCATTTT
CASSVEDSNQPQHF
>-|TRBV5-4|TRBJ2-2|-
TGTGCCAGCCTGAACCCCGACACCGGGGAGCTGTTTTTT
CASLNPDTGELFF
>-|TRBV9|TRBJ1-2|-
TGTGCCAGCAGCGTGGGGGCTGGGCGGGCTGGCTACACCTTC
CASSVGAGRAGYTF
>-|TRBV4-1|TRBJ2-3|-
TGCGCCAGCAGCCCCTACACAGATACGCAGTATTTT
CASSPYTDTQYF
>-|TRBV18|TRBJ2-3|-
TGTGCCAGCTCACCAGAGTGGGGTTCTAGCACAGATACGCAGTATTTT
CASSPEWGSSTDTQYF